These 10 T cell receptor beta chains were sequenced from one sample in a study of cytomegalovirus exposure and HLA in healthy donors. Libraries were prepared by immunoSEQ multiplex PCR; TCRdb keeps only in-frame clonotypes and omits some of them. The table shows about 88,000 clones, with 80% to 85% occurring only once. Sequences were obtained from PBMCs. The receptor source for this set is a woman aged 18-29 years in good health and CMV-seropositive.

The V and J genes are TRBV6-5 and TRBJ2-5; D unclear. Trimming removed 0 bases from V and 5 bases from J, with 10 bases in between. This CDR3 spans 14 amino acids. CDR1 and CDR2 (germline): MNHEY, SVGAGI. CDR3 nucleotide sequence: TGTGCCAGCAGTTACTCGATCGGGTTGGAGACCCAGTACTTC. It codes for CASSYSIGLETQYF.

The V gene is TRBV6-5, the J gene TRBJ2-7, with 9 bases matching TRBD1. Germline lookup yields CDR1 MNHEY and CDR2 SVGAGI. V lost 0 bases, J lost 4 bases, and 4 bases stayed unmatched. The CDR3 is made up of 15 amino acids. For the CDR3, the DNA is TGTGCCAGCAGTTACTCTGGGACAGGGTGGTACGAGCAGTACTTC. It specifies CASSYSGTGWYEQYF.

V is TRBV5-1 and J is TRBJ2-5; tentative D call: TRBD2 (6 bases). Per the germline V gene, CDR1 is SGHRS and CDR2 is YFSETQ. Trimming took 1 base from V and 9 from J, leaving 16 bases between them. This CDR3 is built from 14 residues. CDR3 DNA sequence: TGCGCCAGCAGCTTGAATCGAGCATCGGGGGCCCAGTACTTC. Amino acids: CASSLNRASGAQYF.

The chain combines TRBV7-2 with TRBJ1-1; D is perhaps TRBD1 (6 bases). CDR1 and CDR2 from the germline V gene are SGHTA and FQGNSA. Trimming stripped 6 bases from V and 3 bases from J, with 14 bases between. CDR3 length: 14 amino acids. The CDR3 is CASSKTGRDTEAFF. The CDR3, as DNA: TGTGCCAGCAGTAAGACAGGCCGGGACACTGAAGCTTTCTTT.

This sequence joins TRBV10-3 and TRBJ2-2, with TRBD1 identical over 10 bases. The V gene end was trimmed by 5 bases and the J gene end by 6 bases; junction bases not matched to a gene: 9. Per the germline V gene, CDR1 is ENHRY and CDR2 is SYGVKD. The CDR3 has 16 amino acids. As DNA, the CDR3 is TGTGCCATCAGTAAAACGGGACAGGGGCTACCCGGGGAGCTGTTTTTT. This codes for CAISKTGQGLPGELFF.

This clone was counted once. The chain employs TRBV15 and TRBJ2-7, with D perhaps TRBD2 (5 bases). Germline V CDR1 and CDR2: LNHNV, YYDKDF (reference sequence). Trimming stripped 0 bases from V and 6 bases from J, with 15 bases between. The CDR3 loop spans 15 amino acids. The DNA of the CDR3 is TGTGCCACCAGCAGAGATCGTGAGGGAAACGGCGAGCAGTACTTC. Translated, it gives CATSRDREGNGEQYF.

CDR3 nucleotide sequence: TGTGCCAGCAGCTTGGGACAGGCCAGCACAGATACGCAGTATTTT. Protein sequence: CASSLGQASTDTQYF. The V call is TRBV5-8, the J call TRBJ2-3; the D gene is possibly TRBD1 (6 bases). Looked up from germline, CDR1 is SGHTS and CDR2 is YDEGEE. Trimming took 0 bases from V and 0 from J, leaving 8 bases between them. The CDR3 covers 15 residues.

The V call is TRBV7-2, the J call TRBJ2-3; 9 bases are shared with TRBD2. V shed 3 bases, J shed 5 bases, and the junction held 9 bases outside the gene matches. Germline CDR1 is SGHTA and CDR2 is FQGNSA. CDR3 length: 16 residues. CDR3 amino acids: CASSFRIGGGGDTQYF. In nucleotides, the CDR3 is TGTGCCAGCAGCTTTAGGATCGGCGGGGGGGGAGATACGCAGTATTTT.

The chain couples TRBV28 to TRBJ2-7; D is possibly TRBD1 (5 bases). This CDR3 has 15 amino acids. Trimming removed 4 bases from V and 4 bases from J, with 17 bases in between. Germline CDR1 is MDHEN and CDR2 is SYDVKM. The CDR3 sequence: CASSWQGRGRYEQYF. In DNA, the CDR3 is TGTGCCAGCAGTTGGCAGGGTCGAGGAAGGTACGAGCAGTACTTC.

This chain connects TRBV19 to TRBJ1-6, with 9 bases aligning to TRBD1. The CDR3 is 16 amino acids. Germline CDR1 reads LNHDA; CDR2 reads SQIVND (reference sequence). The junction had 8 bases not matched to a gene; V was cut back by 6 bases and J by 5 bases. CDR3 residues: CASSEQGAGDNSPLHF. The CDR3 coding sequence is TGTGCCAGTAGCGAACAGGGGGCGGGAGATAATTCACCCCTCCACTTT.